This TCR beta chain was identified in a study of blood T cells in healthy people across ages. Study-level results: Age showed a roughly linear inverse relationship with TCR beta diversity per million T cells.

Primers used in a second PCR of about 6 to 12 cycles were a sample-barcoded 5' primer and a J-beta primer mix. MiXCR, run by TCRdb on the 5' RACE reads, gives a single entry per CDR3 protein. The table includes under 850,000 distinct CDR3 sequences, around 36% detected once. Trimming took off 6 bases at V and 4 bases at J, with 20 bases between the two ends. CDR3 size: 16 residues. As to this clonotype: The target antigen is unknown.

Source material: blood. The receptor's source is a man aged 18 to 30 in good health. The J gene is TRBJ2-3, the V gene TRBV12-3 or TRBV12-4, with D possibly called TRBD1 or TRBD2 (5 bases each). Here the CDR3 reads CASRPNPGPMADTQYF. The CDR3 nucleotides read TGTGCCAGCAGGCCTAATCCGGGGCCCATGGCAGATACGCAGTATTTT.